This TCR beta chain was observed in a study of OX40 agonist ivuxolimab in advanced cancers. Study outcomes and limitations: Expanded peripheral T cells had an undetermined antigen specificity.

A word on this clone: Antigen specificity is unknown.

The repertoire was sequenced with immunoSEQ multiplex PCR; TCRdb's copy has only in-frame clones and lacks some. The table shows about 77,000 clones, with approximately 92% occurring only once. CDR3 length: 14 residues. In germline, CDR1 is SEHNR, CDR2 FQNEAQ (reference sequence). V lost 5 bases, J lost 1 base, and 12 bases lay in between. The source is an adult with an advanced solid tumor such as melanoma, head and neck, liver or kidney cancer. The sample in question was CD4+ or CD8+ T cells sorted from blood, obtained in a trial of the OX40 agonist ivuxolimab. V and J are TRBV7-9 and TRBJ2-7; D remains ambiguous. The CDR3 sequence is CASSPQAHSYEQYF. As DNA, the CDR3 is TGTGCCAGCAGCCCCCAGGCCCATTCCTACGAGCAGTACTTC.